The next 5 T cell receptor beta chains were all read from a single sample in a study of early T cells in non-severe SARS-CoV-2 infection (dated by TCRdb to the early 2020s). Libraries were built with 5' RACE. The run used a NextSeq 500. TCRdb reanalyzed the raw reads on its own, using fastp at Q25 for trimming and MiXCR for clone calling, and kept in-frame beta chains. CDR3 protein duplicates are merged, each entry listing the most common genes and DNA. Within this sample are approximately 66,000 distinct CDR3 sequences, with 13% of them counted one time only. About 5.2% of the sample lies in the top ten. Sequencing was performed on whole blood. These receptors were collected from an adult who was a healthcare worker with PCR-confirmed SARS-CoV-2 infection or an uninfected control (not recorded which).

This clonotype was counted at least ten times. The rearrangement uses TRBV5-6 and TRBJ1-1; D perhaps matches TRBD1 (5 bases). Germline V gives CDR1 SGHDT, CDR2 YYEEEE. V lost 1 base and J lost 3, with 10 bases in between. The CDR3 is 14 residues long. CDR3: CASSLWGSYTEAFF. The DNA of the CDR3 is TGTGCCAGCAGCTTGTGGGGGTCCTACACTGAAGCTTTCTTT.

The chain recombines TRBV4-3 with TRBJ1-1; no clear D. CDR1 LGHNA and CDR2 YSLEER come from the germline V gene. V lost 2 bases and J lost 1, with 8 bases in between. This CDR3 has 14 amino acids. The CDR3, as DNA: TGCGCCAGCAGCCAATCAGGATGGAACACTGAAGCTTTCTTT. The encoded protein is CASSQSGWNTEAFF.

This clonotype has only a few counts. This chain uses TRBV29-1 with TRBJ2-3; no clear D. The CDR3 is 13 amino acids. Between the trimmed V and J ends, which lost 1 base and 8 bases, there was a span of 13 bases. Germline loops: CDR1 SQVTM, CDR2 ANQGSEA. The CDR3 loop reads CSVEGLNLGTQYF. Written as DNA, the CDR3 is TGCAGCGTTGAAGGGCTTAACTTGGGTACGCAGTATTTT.

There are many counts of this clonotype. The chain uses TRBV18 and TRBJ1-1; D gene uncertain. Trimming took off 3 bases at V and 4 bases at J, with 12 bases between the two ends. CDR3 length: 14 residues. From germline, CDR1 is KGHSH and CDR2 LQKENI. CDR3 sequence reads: CASSPTGEVTEAFF. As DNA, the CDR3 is TGTGCCAGCTCACCGACTGGTGAGGTCACTGAAGCTTTCTTT.

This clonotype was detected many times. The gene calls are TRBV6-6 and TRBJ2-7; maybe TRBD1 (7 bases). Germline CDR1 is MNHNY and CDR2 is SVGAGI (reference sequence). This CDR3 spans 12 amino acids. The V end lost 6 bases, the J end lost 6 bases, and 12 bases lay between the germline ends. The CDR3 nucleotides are TGTGCCAGCAGGACCCAGGGGGGCGAGCAGTACTTC. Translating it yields CASRTQGGEQYF.